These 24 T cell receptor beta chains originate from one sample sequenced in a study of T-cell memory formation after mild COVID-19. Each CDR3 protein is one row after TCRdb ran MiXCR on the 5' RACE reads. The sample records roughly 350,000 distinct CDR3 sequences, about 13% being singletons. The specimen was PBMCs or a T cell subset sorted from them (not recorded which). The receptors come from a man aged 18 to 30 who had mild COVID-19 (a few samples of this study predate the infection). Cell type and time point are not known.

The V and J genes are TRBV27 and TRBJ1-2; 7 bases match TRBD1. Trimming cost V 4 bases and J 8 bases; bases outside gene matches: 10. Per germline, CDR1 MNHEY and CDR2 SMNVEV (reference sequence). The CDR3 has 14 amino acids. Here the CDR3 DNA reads TGTGCCAGCAGTTCCGGCGACAGGGTTGACGGCTACACCTTC. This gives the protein CASSSGDRVDGYTF.

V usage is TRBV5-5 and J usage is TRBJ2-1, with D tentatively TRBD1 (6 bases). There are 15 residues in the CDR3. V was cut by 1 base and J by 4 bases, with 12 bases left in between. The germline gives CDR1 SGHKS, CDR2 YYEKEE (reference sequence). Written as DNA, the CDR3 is TGTGCCAGCAGCTTGTGGACAGAAGGATACAATGAGCAGTTCTTC. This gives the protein CASSLWTEGYNEQFF.

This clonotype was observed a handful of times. The CDR3 region is CASSLVGINTGELFF. The CDR3 DNA reads as TGCGCCAGCAGCTTGGTCGGAATTAACACCGGGGAGCTGTTTTTT. J is TRBJ2-2 and V is TRBV5-1; D remains unclear. V shed 0 bases and J shed 2 bases, with 8 bases lying between them. CDR1 and CDR2 (germline): SGHRS, YFSETQ. The CDR3 covers 15 residues.

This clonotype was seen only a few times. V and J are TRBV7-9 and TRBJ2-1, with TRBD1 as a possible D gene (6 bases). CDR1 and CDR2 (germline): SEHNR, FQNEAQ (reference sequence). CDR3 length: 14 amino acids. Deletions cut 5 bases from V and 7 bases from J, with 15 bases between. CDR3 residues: CASSRVGGENEQFF. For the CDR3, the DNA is TGTGCCAGCAGCCGGGTTGGGGGCGAGAATGAGCAGTTCTTC.

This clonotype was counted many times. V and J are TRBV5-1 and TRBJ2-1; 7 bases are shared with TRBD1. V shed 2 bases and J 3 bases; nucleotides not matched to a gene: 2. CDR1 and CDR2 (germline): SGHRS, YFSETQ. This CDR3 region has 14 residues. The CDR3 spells CASSLGTVYNEQFF. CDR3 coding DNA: TGCGCCAGCAGCTTAGGGACAGTCTACAATGAGCAGTTCTTC.

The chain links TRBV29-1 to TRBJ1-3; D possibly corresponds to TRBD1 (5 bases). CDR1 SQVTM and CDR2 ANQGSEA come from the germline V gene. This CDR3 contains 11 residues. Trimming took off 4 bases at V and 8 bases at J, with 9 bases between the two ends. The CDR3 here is CSVAWGHTIYF. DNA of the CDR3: TGCAGCGTTGCGTGGGGCCACACCATATATTTT.

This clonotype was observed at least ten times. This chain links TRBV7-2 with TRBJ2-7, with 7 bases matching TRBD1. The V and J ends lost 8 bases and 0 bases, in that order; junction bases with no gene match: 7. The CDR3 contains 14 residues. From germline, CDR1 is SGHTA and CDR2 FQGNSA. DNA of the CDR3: TGTGCCAGCGGAACGGACAGGAACTCCTACGAGCAGTACTTC. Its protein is CASGTDRNSYEQYF.

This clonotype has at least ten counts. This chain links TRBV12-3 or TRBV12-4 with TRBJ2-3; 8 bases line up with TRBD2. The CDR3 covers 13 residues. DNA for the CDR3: TGTGTCAACGAGCGGGGGCCAGCAGATACGCAGTATTTT. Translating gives CVNERGPADTQYF.

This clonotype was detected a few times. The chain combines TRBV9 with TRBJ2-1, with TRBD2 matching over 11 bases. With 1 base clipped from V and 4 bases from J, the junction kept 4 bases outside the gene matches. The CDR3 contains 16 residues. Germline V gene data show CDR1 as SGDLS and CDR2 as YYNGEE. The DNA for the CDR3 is TGTGCCAGCAGCGTACTAGCGGGGGGTATATACAATGAGCAGTTCTTC. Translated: CASSVLAGGIYNEQFF.

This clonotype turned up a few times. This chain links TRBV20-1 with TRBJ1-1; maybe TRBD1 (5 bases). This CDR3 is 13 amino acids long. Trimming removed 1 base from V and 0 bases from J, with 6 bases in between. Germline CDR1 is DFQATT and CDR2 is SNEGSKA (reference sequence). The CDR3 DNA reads TGCAGTGCTAGAGGACAGATGAACACTGAAGCTTTCTTT. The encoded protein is CSARGQMNTEAFF.

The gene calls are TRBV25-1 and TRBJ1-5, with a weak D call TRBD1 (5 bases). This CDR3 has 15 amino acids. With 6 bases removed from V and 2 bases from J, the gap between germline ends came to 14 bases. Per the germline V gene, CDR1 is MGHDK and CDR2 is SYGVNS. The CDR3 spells CASSEGIGGNQPQHF. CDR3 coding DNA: TGTGCCAGCAGCGAGGGAATAGGGGGCAATCAGCCCCAGCATTTT. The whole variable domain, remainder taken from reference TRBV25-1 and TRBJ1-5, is EADIYQTPRYLVIGTGKKITLECSQTMGHDKMYWYQQDPGMELHLIHYSYGVNSTEKGDLSSESTVSRIRTEHFPLTLESARPSHTSQYLCASSEGIGGNQPQHFGDGTRLSIL.

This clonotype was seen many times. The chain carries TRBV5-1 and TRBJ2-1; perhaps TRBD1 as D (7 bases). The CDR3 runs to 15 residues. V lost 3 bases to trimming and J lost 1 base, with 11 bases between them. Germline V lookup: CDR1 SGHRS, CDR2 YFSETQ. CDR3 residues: CASSSRGASYNEQFF. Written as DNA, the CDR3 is TGCGCCAGCAGCTCCAGGGGGGCGTCCTACAATGAGCAGTTCTTC.

CDR3 loop: CASSGYVDTQYF. DNA for the CDR3: TGCGCCAGCAGCGGGTACGTGGATACGCAGTATTTT. V and J are TRBV5-1 and TRBJ2-3; no reliable D call. The CDR3 covers 12 residues. Deletions cut 4 bases from V and 6 bases from J, with 9 bases between. Germline loops: CDR1 SGHRS, CDR2 YFSETQ.

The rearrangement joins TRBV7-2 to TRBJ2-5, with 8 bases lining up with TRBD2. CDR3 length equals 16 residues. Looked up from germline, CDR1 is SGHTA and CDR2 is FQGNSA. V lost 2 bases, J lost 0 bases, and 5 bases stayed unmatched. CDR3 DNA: TGTGCCAGCAGCTTATGGGCTAGCGGGTACCAAGAGACCCAGTACTTC. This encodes CASSLWASGYQETQYF.

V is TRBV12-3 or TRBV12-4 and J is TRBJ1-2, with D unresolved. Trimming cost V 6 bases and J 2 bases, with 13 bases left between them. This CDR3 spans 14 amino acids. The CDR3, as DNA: TGTGCCAGCAGACTTGGCGGGATAAACTATGGCTACACCTTC. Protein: CASRLGGINYGYTF.

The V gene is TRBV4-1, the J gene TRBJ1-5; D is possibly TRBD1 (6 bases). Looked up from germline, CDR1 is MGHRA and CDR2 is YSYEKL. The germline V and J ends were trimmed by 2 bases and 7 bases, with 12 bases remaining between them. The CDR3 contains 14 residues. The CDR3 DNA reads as TGCGCCAGCAGCCAATTTCGGGGGCCGCAGCCCCAGCATTTT. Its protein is CASSQFRGPQPQHF.

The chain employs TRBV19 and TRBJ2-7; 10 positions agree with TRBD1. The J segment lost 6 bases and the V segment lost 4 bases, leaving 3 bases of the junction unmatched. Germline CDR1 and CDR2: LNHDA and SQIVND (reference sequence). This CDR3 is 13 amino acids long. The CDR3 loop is CASSRDRGGEQYF. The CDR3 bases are TGTGCCAGTAGTAGGGACAGGGGTGGCGAGCAGTACTTC.

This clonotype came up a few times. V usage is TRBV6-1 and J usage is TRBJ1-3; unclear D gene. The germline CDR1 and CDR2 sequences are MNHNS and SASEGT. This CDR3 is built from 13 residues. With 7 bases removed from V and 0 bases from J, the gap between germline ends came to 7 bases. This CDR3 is CASITFSGNTIYF. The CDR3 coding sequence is TGTGCCAGCATAACCTTCTCTGGAAACACCATATATTTT.

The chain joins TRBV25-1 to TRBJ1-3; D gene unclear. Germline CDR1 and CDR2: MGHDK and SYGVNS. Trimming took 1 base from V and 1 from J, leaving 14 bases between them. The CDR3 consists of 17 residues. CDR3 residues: CASSELGPRISGNTIYF. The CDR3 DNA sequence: TGTGCCAGCAGTGAATTGGGTCCAAGGATATCTGGAAACACCATATATTTT.

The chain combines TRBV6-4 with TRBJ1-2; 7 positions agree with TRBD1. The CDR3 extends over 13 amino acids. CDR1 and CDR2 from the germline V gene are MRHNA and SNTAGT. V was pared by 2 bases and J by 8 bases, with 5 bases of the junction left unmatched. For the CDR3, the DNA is TGTGCCAGCAGTGACGGGCAGGGGGAAGGCTACACCTTC. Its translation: CASSDGQGEGYTF.

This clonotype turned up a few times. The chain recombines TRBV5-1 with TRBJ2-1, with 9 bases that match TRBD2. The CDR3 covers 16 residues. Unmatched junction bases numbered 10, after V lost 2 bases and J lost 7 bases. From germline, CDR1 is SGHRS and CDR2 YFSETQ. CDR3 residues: CASSLVSGGPENEQFF. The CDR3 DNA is TGCGCCAGCAGCTTAGTGAGCGGGGGGCCGGAGAATGAGCAGTTCTTC. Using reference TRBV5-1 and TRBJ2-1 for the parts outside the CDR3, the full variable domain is KAGVTQTPRYLIKTRGQQVTLSCSPISGHRSVSWYQQTPGQGLQFLFEYFSETQRNKGNFPGRFSGRQFSNSRSEMNVSTLELGDSALYLCASSLVSGGPENEQFFGPGTRLTVL.

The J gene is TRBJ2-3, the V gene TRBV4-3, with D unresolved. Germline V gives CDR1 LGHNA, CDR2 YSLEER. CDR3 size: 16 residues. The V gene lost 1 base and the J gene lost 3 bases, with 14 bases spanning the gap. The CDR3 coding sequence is TGCGCCAGCAGCCAAGGGGGTAGCATCGGGACAGATACGCAGTATTTT. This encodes CASSQGGSIGTDTQYF.

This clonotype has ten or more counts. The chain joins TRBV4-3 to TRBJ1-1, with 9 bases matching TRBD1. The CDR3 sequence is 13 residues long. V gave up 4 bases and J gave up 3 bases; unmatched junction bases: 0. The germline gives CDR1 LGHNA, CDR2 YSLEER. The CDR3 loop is CASSRDRDTEAFF. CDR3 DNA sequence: TGCGCCAGCAGCCGGGACAGGGACACTGAAGCTTTCTTT.

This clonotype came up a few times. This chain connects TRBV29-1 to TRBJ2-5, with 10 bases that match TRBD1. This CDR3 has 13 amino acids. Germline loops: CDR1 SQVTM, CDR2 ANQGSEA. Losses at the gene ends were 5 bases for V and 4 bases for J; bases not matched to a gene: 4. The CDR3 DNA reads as TGCAGCGTTTCGGACAGGGGGGGAGAGACCCAGTACTTC. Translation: CSVSDRGGETQYF.